Below are 15 T cell receptor beta chains sequenced from a single sample in a study of PD-1 blockade in mismatch repair-deficient tumors. Sequenced by immunoSEQ multiplex PCR; TCRdb stores in-frame clones only, minus some. The sample lists 30,000 to 35,000 clones, 65% to 85% seen once, with about 3.2% in the top ten. The specimen comprised PBMCs, sampled approximately 6 weeks after starting pembrolizumab. These receptors all come from an adult with mismatch repair-deficient cancer.

Here the CDR3 DNA reads TGTGCCAGCAGCCCGACAGGGGCTCCCTCCTACAATGAGCAGTTCTTC. Translated, it gives CASSPTGAPSYNEQFF. The V gene is TRBV7-9, the J gene TRBJ2-1; 8 bases map to TRBD1. The CDR3 covers 16 residues. The germline V gene encodes CDR1 SEHNR and CDR2 FQNEAQ (reference sequence). Losses at the gene ends were 5 bases for V and 0 bases for J; bases not matched to a gene: 6. Supplemented by reference TRBV7-9 and TRBJ2-1, the full variable domain reads DTGVSQNPRHKITKRGQNVTFRCDPISEHNRLYWYRQTLGQGPEFLTYFQNEAQLEKSRLLSDRFSAERPKGSFSTLEIQRTEQGDSAMYLCASSPTGAPSYNEQFFGPGTRLTVL.

The chain couples TRBV4-1 to TRBJ2-5; maybe TRBD1 (5 bases). The J call may be faulty, since TRBJ2-7 better matches the DNA end. This CDR3 has 17 residues. CDR1 is MGHRA and CDR2 is YSYEKL in the germline V gene. In DNA, the CDR3 is TGCGCCAGCAGCCAGACCCACAAACCGACAGATTACTACGAGCAGTACTTC. Its protein product is CASSQTHKPTDYYEQYF.

The chain couples TRBV19 to TRBJ2-7, with a weak D call TRBD2 (5 bases). The ends were cut back, 6 bases at V and 3 bases at J, with 15 bases in the middle. Looked up from germline, CDR1 is LNHDA and CDR2 is SQIVND (reference sequence). The CDR3 is 14 amino acids. DNA for the CDR3: TGTGCCAGTAGGCGGGTTGCACTACTCTACGAGCAGTACTTC. Encoded protein: CASRRVALLYEQYF.

V usage is TRBV5-1 and J usage is TRBJ2-7; 7 bases agree with TRBD2. This CDR3 is 14 amino acids long. CDR1 is SGHRS and CDR2 is YFSETQ in the germline V gene. J was trimmed by 0 bases and V by 0 bases; bases with no gene match: 0. In DNA form, the CDR3 reads TGCGCCAGCAGCTTGGGGACTAGCTCCTACGAGCAGTACTTC. It translates to CASSLGTSSYEQYF. Full variable domain (missing parts from reference TRBV5-1 and TRBJ2-7): KAGVTQTPRYLIKTRGQQVTLSCSPISGHRSVSWYQQTPGQGLQFLFEYFSETQRNKGNFPGRFSGRQFSNSRSEMNVSTLELGDSALYLCASSLGTSSYEQYFGPGTRLTVT.

This clone was picked up one time. The chain has TRBV4-1 and TRBJ1-5, with no clear D. Between the trimmed V and J ends, which lost 3 bases and 0 bases, there was a span of 12 bases. CDR3 length: 16 amino acids. Germline V lookup: CDR1 MGHRA, CDR2 YSYEKL. CDR3 protein: CASSHGSADSNQPQHF. CDR3 coding DNA: TGCGCCAGCAGCCACGGATCAGCGGATAGCAATCAGCCCCAGCATTTT.

V gene TRBV28 combines with J gene TRBJ2-4, with D unresolved. Between the trimmed V and J ends, which lost 4 bases and 1 base, there was a span of 11 bases. CDR3 length: 15 amino acids. CDR1 MDHEN and CDR2 SYDVKM come from the germline V gene. The CDR3 loop is CASSSNDWAKNIQYF. The CDR3 region has the DNA TGTGCCAGCAGTTCAAACGACTGGGCCAAAAACATTCAGTACTTC.

This rearrangement joins TRBV19 to TRBJ1-4, with unresolved D. V shed 1 base and J shed 8 bases, with 8 bases lying between them. The CDR3 extends over 13 amino acids. Germline loops: CDR1 LNHDA, CDR2 SQIVND (reference sequence). The CDR3 region is CASSIGPTEKLFF. The CDR3, as DNA: TGTGCCAGTAGTATAGGTCCGACAGAAAAACTGTTTTTT.

To note about this clone: Other DNA sequences in the same sample also yield this CDR3. This chain joins TRBV6-1 and TRBJ2-7, with D maybe TRBD2 (6 bases). In germline, CDR1 is MNHNS, CDR2 SASEGT. This CDR3 is 12 amino acids long. Deletions cut 6 bases from V and 3 bases from J, with 9 bases between. The CDR3 loop is CASRDSGYEQYF. CDR3 sequence (DNA): TGTGCCAGCAGGGATAGCGGCTACGAGCAGTACTTC.

The chain combines TRBV28 with TRBJ2-5, with 7 positions matching TRBD1. V lost 7 bases to trimming and J lost 2 bases; unmatched junction nucleotides: 7. CDR3 length equals 14 residues. Germline CDR1 and CDR2: MDHEN and SYDVKM. The CDR3 spells CASTGTAVQETQYF. In nucleotides, the CDR3 is TGTGCCAGCACCGGGACAGCCGTTCAAGAGACCCAGTACTTC.

The rearrangement joins TRBV7-2 to TRBJ2-1; 10 nucleotides match TRBD2. V shed 4 bases, J shed 3 bases, and the junction held 3 bases outside the gene matches. The germline V gene encodes CDR1 SGHTA and CDR2 FQGNSA. This CDR3 contains 15 residues. The CDR3 DNA reads TGTGCCAGCAGCTCCACTAGCGGGATCTACAATGAGCAGTTCTTC. It translates to CASSSTSGIYNEQFF.

This clone has just a few counts. The J gene is TRBJ2-7, the V gene TRBV28; 8 bases line up with TRBD2. V dropped 3 bases and J dropped 1; count of bases not matched to a gene: 8. This CDR3 region has 16 residues. CDR1 MDHEN and CDR2 SYDVKM come from the germline V gene. The CDR3 sequence: CASSFRAGVASYEQYF. CDR3 bases: TGTGCCAGCAGTTTTCGAGCGGGAGTTGCTTCCTACGAGCAGTACTTC.

The chain combines TRBV28 with TRBJ1-2, with D unclear. The CDR3 contains 15 residues. V lost 4 bases, J lost 2 bases, and 14 bases lay in between. Germline V gene data show CDR1 as MDHEN and CDR2 as SYDVKM. This CDR3 reads CASSSPWAVNYGYTF. Written as DNA, the CDR3 is TGTGCCAGCAGTTCCCCTTGGGCAGTGAACTATGGCTACACCTTC.

This chain joins TRBV7-3 and TRBJ2-2; 13 nucleotides align to TRBD2. The V gene end was trimmed by 5 bases and the J gene end by 3 bases; junction bases not matched to a gene: 3. The CDR3 sequence is 16 residues long. The V gene's germline CDR1 is SGHTA and CDR2 FQGTGA. The CDR3 DNA is TGTGCCAGCAGCGCGACTAGCGGGAGGTACACCGGGGAGCTGTTTTTT. The encoded protein is CASSATSGRYTGELFF. Variable domain in full (rest from reference TRBV7-3 and TRBJ2-2): GAGVSQTPSNKVTEKGKYVELRCDPISGHTALYWYRQSLGQGPEFLIYFQGTGAADDSGLPNDRFFAVRPEGSVSTLKIQRTERGDSAVYLCASSATSGRYTGELFFGEGSRLTVL.

The rearrangement joins TRBV4-2 to TRBJ2-1; weak D call: TRBD1 (7 bases). The CDR3 sequence is 15 residues long. Germline loops: CDR1 LGHNA, CDR2 YNFKEQ. Trimming cost V 0 bases and J 9 bases, with 15 bases left between them. The CDR3 region has the DNA TGTGCCAGCAGCCAAGATAGAGCAGGGGGAGGTGAGCAGTTCTTC. This gives the protein CASSQDRAGGGEQFF.

CDR3 in amino acids: CASSLVTSTDTQYF. The CDR3 DNA follows: TGCGCCAGCAGCTTGGTTACTTCCACAGATACGCAGTATTTT. The V and J genes are TRBV5-1 and TRBJ2-3; D not resolved. V lost 0 bases to trimming and J lost 2 bases, with 7 bases between them. Germline CDR1 and CDR2: SGHRS and YFSETQ. This CDR3 is 14 amino acids long. The full variable domain, its missing parts supplied by reference TRBV5-1 and TRBJ2-3, is KAGVTQTPRYLIKTRGQQVTLSCSPISGHRSVSWYQQTPGQGLQFLFEYFSETQRNKGNFPGRFSGRQFSNSRSEMNVSTLELGDSALYLCASSLVTSTDTQYFGPGTRLTVL.